The following is a T cell receptor beta chain sequence with its context. No cognate antigen has been identified for it. Per-nucleotide qualities are absent, and no much larger clonotype sits a single base away. From a lookup of the germline V gene, CDR1 and CDR2 are SNHLY and FYNNEI. V is shortened by 1 base, J by 6 bases, and the region joining them spans 11 bases. CDR3 length: 14 amino acids, cysteine to phenylalanine. Here the CDR3 DNA is all that survives: 42 bases in frame from base 1. The data belong to a study of blood T cell repertoires in COVID-19 (dated by TCRdb to 2020 to 2021). Regarding the complete study: The collaborator samples originated in the United States, Italy and Spain and spanned the acute and convalescent phases of COVID-19. The material from the prospective study consisted of cDNA or gDNA derived from T cells, B-cell-depleted T cells, or PBMCs. Subjects who had been exposed to COVID-19, were actively infected with it, or had recovered from it provided the deeply sampled blood TCRbeta repertoires that made up the dataset. The repertoires were released in a freely available public database meant as a resource for research on the immune response to SARS-CoV-2. Samples were obtained from the ongoing ImmuneRACE study (first 160 participants) and from over 1,000 subjects provided by 6 global collaborators. A de-identified subject ID, COVID-19 status, age in years and sex were almost always included in the sample metadata. Where HLA class I and class II types were available, the types were taken from metadata supplied by the sample provider, not from assay-based typing.

In the prospective study, participants were 18 to 89 years old, resided in fewer than 25 geographic areas of the United States, and were enrolled through a virtual design. In the prospective study, participants were assigned to cohorts based on the clinical history participants reported in a screening survey and a study questionnaire. Recovered participants in ImmuneRACE Cohort 3 were defined by two consecutive negative NP/OP PCR tests, clearance by a healthcare professional, or resolution of symptoms. In the prospective study, mobile phlebotomists collected whole blood, serum and a nasopharyngeal or oropharyngeal swab from each participant. Over a roughly 2-month period, participants in the prospective study had the option of providing additional blood draws and questionnaires. Prospective study blood samples were shipped either frozen or at room temperature before DNA extraction. TCRbeta CDR3 regions were amplified from genomic DNA using the immunoSEQ Assay, a bias-controlled multiplex PCR. The paper's data handling went like this. Nucleated cell counts per sample were estimated from amplification of reference gene primers within the assay. To quantify the absolute abundance of each unique TCRbeta CDR3 rearrangement, sequence reads were collapsed and filtered. For each sample, productive Simpson clonality was calculated as the square root of Simpson's diversity index across productive rearrangements. In its TCRdb copy, this immuneACCESS table keeps in-frame sequences only and misses some clones. Where compared with another copy, unresolved V genes explain less than half of these, and the others have no known cause. From that table come the V and J calls and clone size; the DNA was used to work out D and trimming. The sample records over 120,000 clones, 70% to 90% of which are singletons. The top ten clones comprise more than 3.5% of the sample.

Study-wide conclusions, independent of this receptor: How much clinical and demographic metadata was included differed by source and by participant, and the metadata was provided uncurated.

The chain is assembled from TRBV2 and TRBJ2-3; perhaps TRBD2 is the D gene, with 5 bases matching. Sequencing was carried out using PBMCs or T cells enriched from blood (not recorded which). This TCR derives from a man aged 45-65 years who had recovered from COVID-19. This receptor has the CDR3 CASSEGGSEDTQYF. At the DNA level, the sequence is TGTGCCAGCAGTGAAGGAGGGAGTGAGGATACGCAGTATTTT. The entire variable domain, with the stretches around the CDR3 drawn from the reference TRBV2 and TRBJ2-3 proteins, is EPEVTQTPSHQVTQMGQEVILRCVPISNHLYFYWYRQILGQKVEFLVSFYNNEISEKSEIFDDQFSVERPDGSNFTLKIRSTKLEDSAMYFCASSEGGSEDTQYFGPGTRLTVL.